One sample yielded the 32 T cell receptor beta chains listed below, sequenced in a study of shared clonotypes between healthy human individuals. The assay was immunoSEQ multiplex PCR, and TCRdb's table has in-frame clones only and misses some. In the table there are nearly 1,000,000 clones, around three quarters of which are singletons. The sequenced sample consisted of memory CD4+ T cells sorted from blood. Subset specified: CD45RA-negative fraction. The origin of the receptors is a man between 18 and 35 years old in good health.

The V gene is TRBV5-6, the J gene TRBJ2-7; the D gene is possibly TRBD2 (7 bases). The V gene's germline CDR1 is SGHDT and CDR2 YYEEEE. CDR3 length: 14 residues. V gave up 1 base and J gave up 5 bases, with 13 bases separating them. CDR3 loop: CASSLLGGRDEQYF. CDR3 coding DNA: TGTGCCAGCAGCTTGTTGGGGGGGCGCGACGAGCAGTACTTC.

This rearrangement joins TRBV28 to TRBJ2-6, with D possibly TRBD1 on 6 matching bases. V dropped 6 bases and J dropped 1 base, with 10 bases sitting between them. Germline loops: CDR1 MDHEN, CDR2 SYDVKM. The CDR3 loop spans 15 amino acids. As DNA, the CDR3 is TGTGCCAGCAGGAGCACAGGGTCTGGGGCCAACGTCCTGACTTTC. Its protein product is CASRSTGSGANVLTF.

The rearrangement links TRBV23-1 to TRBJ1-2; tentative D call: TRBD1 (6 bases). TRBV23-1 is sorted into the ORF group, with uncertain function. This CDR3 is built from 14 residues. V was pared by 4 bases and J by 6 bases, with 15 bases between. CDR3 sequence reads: CASSPNLQGHGYTF. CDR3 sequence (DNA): TGCGCCAGCAGTCCCAACCTGCAGGGGCATGGCTACACCTTC.

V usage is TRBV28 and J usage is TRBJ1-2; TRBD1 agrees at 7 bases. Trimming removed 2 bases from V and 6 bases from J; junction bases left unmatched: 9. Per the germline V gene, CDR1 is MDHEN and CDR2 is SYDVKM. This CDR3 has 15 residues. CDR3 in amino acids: CASSLIRQGLDGYTF. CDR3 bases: TGTGCCAGCAGTTTAATTAGACAGGGTCTTGATGGCTACACCTTC.

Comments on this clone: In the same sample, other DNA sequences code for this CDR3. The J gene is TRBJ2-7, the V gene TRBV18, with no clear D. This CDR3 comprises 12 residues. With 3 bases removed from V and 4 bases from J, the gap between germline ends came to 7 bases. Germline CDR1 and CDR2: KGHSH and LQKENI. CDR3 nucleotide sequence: TGTGCCAGCTCACCTGCTGGTTACGAGCAGTACTTC. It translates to CASSPAGYEQYF.

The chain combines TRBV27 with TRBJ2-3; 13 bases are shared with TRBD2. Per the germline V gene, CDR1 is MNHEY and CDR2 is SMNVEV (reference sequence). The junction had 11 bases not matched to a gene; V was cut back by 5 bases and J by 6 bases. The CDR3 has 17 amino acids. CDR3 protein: CASSTRGLAGVADTQYF. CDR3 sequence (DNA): TGTGCCAGCAGTACCCGAGGACTAGCGGGAGTGGCGGATACGCAGTATTTT.

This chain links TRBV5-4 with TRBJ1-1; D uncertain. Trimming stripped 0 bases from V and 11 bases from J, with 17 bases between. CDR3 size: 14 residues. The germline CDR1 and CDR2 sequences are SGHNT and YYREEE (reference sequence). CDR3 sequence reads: CASSLGSAGSLAFF. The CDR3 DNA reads TGTGCCAGCAGCTTGGGCTCAGCGGGCAGTCTGGCTTTCTTT.

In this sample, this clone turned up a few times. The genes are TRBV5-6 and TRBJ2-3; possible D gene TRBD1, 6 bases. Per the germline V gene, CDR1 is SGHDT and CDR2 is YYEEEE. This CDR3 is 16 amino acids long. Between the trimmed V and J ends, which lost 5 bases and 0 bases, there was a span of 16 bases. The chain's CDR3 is CASRYRTTGSTDTQYF. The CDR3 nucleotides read TGTGCCAGCAGGTACCGTACGACAGGAAGCACAGATACGCAGTATTTT.

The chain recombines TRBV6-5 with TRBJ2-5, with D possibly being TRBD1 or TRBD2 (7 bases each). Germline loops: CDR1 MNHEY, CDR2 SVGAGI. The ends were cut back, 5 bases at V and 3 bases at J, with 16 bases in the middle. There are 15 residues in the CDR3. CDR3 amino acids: CASSRGGGREETQYF. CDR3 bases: TGTGCCAGCAGTAGGGGAGGGGGCAGGGAAGAGACCCAGTACTTC.

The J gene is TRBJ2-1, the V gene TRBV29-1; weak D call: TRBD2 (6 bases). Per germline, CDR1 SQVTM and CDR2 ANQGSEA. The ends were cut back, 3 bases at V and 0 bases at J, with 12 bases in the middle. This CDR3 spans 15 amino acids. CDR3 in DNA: TGCAGCGTTGACGGCGGGGCCCCCTCCTACAATGAGCAGTTCTTC. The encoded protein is CSVDGGAPSYNEQFF.

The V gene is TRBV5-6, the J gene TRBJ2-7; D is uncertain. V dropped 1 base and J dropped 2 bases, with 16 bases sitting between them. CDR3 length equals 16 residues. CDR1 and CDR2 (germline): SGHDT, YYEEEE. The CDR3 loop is CASSLPAGTQTYEQYF. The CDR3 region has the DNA TGTGCCAGCAGCTTGCCTGCAGGCACACAAACCTACGAGCAGTACTTC.

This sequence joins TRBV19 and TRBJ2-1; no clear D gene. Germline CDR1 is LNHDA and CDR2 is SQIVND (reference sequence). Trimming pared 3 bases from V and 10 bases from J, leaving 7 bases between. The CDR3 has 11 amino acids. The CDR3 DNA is TGTGCCAGTAGTATTGAAGGCGAGCAGTTCTTC. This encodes CASSIEGEQFF.

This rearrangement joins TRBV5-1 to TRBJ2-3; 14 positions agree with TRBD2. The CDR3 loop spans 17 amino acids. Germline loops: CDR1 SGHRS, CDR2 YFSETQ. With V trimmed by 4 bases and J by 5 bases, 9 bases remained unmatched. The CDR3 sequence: CASSRGTSGSTLDTQYF. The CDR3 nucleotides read TGCGCCAGCAGCCGCGGGACTAGCGGGAGTACTTTAGATACGCAGTATTTT.

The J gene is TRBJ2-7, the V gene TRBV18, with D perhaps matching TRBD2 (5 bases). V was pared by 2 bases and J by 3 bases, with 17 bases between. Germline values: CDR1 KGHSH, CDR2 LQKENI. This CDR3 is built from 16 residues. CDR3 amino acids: CASSPFSGGFNYEQYF. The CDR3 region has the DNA TGTGCCAGCTCACCATTTTCAGGCGGGTTTAACTACGAGCAGTACTTC. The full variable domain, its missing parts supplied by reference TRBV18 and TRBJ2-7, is NAGVMQNPRHLVRRRGQEARLRCSPMKGHSHVYWYRQLPEEGLKFMVYLQKENIIDESGMPKERFSAEFPKEGPSILRIQQVVRGDSAAYFCASSPFSGGFNYEQYFGPGTRLTVT.

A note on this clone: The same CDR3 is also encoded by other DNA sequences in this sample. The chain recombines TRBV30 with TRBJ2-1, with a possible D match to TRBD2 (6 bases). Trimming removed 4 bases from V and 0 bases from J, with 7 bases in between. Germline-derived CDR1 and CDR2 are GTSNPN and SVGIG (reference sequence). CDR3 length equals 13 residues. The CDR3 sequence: CAWIGSSYNEQFF. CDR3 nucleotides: TGTGCCTGGATCGGGAGCTCCTACAATGAGCAGTTCTTC.

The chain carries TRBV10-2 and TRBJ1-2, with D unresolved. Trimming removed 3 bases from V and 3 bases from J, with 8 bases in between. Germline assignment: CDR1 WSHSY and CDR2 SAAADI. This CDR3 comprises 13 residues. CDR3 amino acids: CASSDPDYYGYTF. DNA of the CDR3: TGCGCCAGCAGTGATCCGGATTACTATGGCTACACCTTC.

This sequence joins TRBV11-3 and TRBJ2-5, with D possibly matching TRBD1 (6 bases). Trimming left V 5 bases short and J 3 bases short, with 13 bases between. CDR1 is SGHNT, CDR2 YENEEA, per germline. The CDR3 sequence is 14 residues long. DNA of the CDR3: TGTGCCAGCAGCCAAGGGGGTGGAAAAGAGACCCAGTACTTC. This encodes CASSQGGGKETQYF.

The CDR3 nucleotides are TGTGCCAGCGAAGACAGGGGGCGCGACTATGGCTACACCTTC. This translates into CASEDRGRDYGYTF. The chain combines TRBV6-1 with TRBJ1-2; the match to TRBD1 covers 10 bases. J lost 3 bases, V lost 8 bases, and 6 bases had no gene match. The CDR3 sequence is 14 residues long. CDR1 and CDR2 (germline): MNHNS, SASEGT.

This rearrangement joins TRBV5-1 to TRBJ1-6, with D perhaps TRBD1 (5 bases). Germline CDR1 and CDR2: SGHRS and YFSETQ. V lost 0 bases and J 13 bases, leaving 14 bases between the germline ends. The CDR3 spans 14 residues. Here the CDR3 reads CASSLAQGVGPLHF. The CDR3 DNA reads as TGCGCCAGCAGCTTGGCCCAGGGTGTGGGTCCCCTCCACTTT.

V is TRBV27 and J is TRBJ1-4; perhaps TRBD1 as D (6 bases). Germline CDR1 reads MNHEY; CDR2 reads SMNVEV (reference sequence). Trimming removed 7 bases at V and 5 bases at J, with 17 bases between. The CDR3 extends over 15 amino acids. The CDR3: CASTLRGGGNEKLFF. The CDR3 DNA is TGTGCCAGCACCCTAAGAGGGGGAGGCAATGAAAAACTGTTTTTT. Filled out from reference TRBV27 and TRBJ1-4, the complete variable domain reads EAQVTQNPRYLITVTGKKLTVTCSQNMNHEYMSWYRQDPGLGLRQIYYSMNVEVTDKGDVPEGYKVSRKEKRNFPLILESPSPNQTSLYFCASTLRGGGNEKLFFGSGTQLSVL.

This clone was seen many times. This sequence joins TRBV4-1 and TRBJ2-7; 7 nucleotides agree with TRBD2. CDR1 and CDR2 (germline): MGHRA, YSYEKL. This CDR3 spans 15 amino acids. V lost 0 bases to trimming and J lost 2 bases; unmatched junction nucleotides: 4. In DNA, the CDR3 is TGCGCCAGCAGCCAAGATCAAGGGAGGGCCTACGAGCAGTACTTC. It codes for CASSQDQGRAYEQYF.

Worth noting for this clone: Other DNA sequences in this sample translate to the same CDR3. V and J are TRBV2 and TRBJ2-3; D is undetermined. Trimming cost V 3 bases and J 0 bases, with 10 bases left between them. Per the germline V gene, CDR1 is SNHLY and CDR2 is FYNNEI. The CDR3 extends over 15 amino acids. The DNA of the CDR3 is TGTGCCAGCAGTGAGGCTGGCACTAGCACAGATACGCAGTATTTT. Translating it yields CASSEAGTSTDTQYF.

CDR3 DNA: TGTGCCAGCAGCCCCTCCGGACCCGTCTACGAGCAGTACTTC. The encoded protein is CASSPSGPVYEQYF. This chain joins TRBV7-9 and TRBJ2-7, with D unclear. The V gene's germline CDR1 is SEHNR and CDR2 FQNEAQ (reference sequence). The CDR3 sequence is 14 residues long. The V and J ends lost 5 bases and 3 bases respectively, with 14 bases between them.

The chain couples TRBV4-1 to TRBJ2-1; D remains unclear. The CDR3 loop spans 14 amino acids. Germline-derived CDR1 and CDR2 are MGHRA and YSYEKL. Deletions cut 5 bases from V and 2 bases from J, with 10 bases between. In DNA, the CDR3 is TGCGCCAGCAGCACCACGGACCCCTACAATGAGCAGTTCTTC. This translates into CASSTTDPYNEQFF.

The CDR3 DNA follows: TGTGCCAGCAGTGGTGGGGGTCGGGCCAAAAACATTCAGTACTTC. Protein sequence: CASSGGGRAKNIQYF. The genes are TRBV6-1 and TRBJ2-4; D may be TRBD1 or TRBD2 (5 bases each). Per germline, CDR1 MNHNS and CDR2 SASEGT. Trimming removed 4 bases from V and 1 base from J, with 11 bases in between. CDR3 size: 15 residues.

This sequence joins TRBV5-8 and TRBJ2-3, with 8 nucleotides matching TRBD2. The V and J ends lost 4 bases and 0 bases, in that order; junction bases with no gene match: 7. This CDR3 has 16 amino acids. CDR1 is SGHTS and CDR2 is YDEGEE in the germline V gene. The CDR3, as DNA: TGTGCCAGCAGCGGGGCTAGCGGGTCTAGCACAGATACGCAGTATTTT. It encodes CASSGASGSSTDTQYF.

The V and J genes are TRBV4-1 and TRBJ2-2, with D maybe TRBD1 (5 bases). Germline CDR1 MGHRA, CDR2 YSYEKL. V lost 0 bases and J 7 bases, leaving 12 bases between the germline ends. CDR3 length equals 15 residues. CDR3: CASSQEGQSRGELFF. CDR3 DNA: TGCGCCAGCAGCCAAGAGGGGCAGTCTCGCGGGGAGCTGTTTTTT.

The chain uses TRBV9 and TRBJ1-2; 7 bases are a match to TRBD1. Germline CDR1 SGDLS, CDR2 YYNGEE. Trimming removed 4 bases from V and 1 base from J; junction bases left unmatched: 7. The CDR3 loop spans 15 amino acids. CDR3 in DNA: TGTGCCAGCAGCTTCCCGGGACAGATTAACTATGGCTACACCTTC. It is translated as CASSFPGQINYGYTF.

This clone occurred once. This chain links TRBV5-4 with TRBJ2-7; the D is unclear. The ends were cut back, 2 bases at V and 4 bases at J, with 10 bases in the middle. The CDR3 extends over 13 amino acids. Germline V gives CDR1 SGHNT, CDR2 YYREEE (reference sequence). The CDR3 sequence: CASSFEDGYEQYF. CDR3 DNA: TGTGCCAGCAGCTTCGAGGACGGATACGAGCAGTACTTC.

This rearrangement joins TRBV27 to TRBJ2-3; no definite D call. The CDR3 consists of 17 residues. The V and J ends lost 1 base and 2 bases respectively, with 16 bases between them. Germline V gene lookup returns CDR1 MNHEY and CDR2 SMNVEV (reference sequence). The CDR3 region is CASSLYPPRMITDTQYF. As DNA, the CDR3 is TGTGCCAGCAGTTTATACCCCCCCCGGATGATCACAGATACGCAGTATTTT.

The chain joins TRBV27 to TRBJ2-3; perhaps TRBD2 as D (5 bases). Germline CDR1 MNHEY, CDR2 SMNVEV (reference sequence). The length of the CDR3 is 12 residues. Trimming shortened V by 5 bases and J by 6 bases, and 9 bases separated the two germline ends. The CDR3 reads CASSPAGDTQYF. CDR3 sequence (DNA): TGTGCCAGCAGTCCCGCGGGCGATACGCAGTATTTT.

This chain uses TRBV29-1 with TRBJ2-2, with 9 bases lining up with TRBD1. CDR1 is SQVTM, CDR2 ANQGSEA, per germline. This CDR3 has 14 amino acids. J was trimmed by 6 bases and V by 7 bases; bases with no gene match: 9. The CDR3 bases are TGCAGCGCAGCGGGGACAGGGAGGTCCGGGGAGCTGTTTTTT. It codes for CSAAGTGRSGELFF.